This T cell receptor beta chain was identified in a study of T cells in Graves' hyperthyroidism and ophthalmopathy (dated by TCRdb to about 2019). Concerning the study at large: Peripheral blood was sampled at the time of initial diagnosis, prior to any treatment. Prospective prediction of ophthalmopathy was tested in an independent validation cohort of about 19 hyperthyroidism patients and 17 patients who later progressed to ophthalmopathy. The paper describes TCR Vbeta CDR3 sequencing of roughly 130 peripheral blood samples, made up of about 40 ophthalmopathy patients, around 78 hyperthyroidism patients and 17 progressor patients. After blood sampling, hyperthyroidism patients were treated with methimazole at a starting dose of 30 mg daily, and ophthalmopathy patients were treated with high-dose intravenous methylprednisolone. In addition, the study compared T-cell repertoires in thyroid tissue and in blood from about six Graves' hyperthyroidism patients. A discovery cohort of 95 to 100 patients, about 40 with Graves' ophthalmopathy and fewer than 65 with stable Graves' hyperthyroidism, was used to find distinguishing TCR V-J signatures. For training and testing, the 100 or so patients in the discovery cohort were randomly divided in a 7:3 ratio. Study-level results and caveats: In validation, the model predicted progression to ophthalmopathy with 55% to 71% sensitivity and about 72% specificity, a median of roughly seven months before onset. Most expanded thyroid clonotypes (frequency above 0.001) were also detected in blood, suggesting blood repertoires may reflect thyroid immune responses. In cross-validation, a model built on a 13 V-J signature told ophthalmopathy apart from stable hyperthyroidism with less than 90% sensitivity and around 83% specificity, and in testing the same model reached 80%/75%. Sample size was not statistically predetermined, and investigators were not blinded to group allocation.

The junction carries 19 bases between V and J, which are trimmed by 4 bases and 6 bases respectively. CDR1 SGHNT and CDR2 YYREEE were looked up in the germline V gene (reference sequence). CDR3 length: 16 amino acids, cysteine to phenylalanine. Only the CDR3 part of the read is kept: 48 bases, read in frame from the first base. Amplification of TCR beta CDR3 regions was carried out from RNA transcripts. A first-round RT-PCR of the TCR CDR3 used the HTBI primer set with the Qiagen OneStep RT-PCR kit. Libraries were constructed in a second round of multiplex PCR, after which size selection and purification were carried out. Sequencing of the libraries was done on an Illumina HiSeq2000 using paired-end 100 bp reads. On the authors' methods: Raw data were processed with SOAPnuke, discarding reads with adapters, uncalled bases, mean Phred below 15, or no exact constant-primer or identifier match. High-quality paired reads were merged using COPE v1.2.5, and each unique nucleotide sequence was defined as a clonotype. MiTCR v1.1 was used to align clonotypes to the IMGT TRBV, TRBD and TRBJ reference segments. Only V-J combinations with frequency above 0.0001, covering about 99% of repertoires, were analysed. The TCS score was defined as the ratio of F50 (clonal expansion) to E x V (chaos), calculated using BLOSUM62-based TCRdist between CDR3 peptides within each V-J. Welch's t-statistics and random forest reduced 500 to 650 V-J features to 10 to 15, which were used in a naive Bayes classifier (R e1071). TCRdb took the public reads, trimmed them with fastp at Q25, ran MiXCR for clone calling and kept in-frame beta chains. Entries are consolidated by CDR3 protein sequence, retaining the most common genes and DNA. TCRdb's processing, not the study's, gives the V and J calls here. Present in this sample are some 300,000 distinct CDR3 sequences, 13% of which were seen just once. The ten largest clones add up to around 7.9% of the sample.

Hyperthyroidism patients were newly diagnosed, had a disease duration of under 2 months, and were aged 18 to 65 years. Exclusion was applied to patients with uncontrolled infections, other autoimmune diseases, pregnancy or lactation. Clinical symptoms, serum thyroxine and TRAb, thyroid ultrasound, and orbital computed tomography formed the basis for the diagnoses. For progressor patients, blood was drawn at the first diagnosis of hyperthyroidism, before any ophthalmopathy symptoms had appeared. Ficoll-Paque density gradient centrifugation was used to isolate PBMCs from approximately 10 ml of fresh peripheral blood. Progressor patients were defined as those initially diagnosed with Graves' hyperthyroidism in whom ophthalmopathy developed during follow-up. Trizol reagent was used to extract total RNA, and RNA quality was then checked on an Agilent 2100 Bioanalyzer. On this clonotype: This receptor's antigen is unknown. No base quality values were provided; no much bigger clone lies one nucleotide off.

This TCR was sampled from a woman between 25 and 40 years old with Graves' hyperthyroidism that later progressed to Graves' ophthalmopathy. Sequenced input: blood. The chain links TRBV5-4 with TRBJ2-2; the D segment may tentatively be TRBD1 or TRBD2, each giving 5 matched bases. The CDR3 protein is CASSDGTAINPGELFF. The nucleotide sequence is given as TGTGCCAGCAGCGACGGGACCGCCATAAATCCCGGGGAGCTGTTTTTT.